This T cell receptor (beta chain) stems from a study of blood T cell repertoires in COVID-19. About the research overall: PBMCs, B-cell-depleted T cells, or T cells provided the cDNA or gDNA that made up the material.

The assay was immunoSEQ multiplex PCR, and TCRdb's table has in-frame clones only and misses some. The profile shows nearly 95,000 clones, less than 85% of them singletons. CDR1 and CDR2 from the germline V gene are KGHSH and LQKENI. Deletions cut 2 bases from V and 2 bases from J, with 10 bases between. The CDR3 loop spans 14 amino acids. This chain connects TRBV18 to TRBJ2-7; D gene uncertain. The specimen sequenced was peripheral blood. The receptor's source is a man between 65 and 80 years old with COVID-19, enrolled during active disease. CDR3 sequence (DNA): TGTGCCAGCTCACCATCTCGTCCTGCCTACGAGCAGTACTTC. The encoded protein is CASSPSRPAYEQYF.